This section outlines one T cell receptor beta chain sequence together with its context. Method: immunoSEQ multiplex PCR; TCRdb's copy keeps in-frame clones and lacks some. The table lists 22,000 or so clones, around 74% of them singletons. This entry is derived from a study of ipilimumab plus nivolumab after autologous stem cell transplantation. Study overall: The DLBCL cohort had primary refractory and relapsed disease, with 18-month progression-free survival of approximately 87% and 28%.

The CDR3 has 15 amino acids. Trimming took off 0 bases at V and 0 bases at J, with 3 bases between the two ends. The germline CDR1 and CDR2 sequences are MGHRA and YSYEKL. The input for sequencing was PBMCs, taken in a trial of ipilimumab plus nivolumab as post-transplant consolidation. J is TRBJ2-6 and V is TRBV4-1; D is unclear. The receptor was isolated from a male donor with diffuse large B-cell lymphoma. CDR3 region: CASSQDRSGANVLTF. The CDR3 DNA reads as TGCGCCAGCAGCCAAGACCGCTCTGGGGCCAACGTCCTGACTTTC.